The clone carrying this T cell receptor (beta chain) turned up a few times. Its cognate antigen is unknown. The record originates from a study of cytomegalovirus exposure and HLA in healthy donors. Study-level points and caveats: Per a later analysis, 18,000 or so TCR beta sequences showed association with HLA alleles at 0.05 false discovery rate.

The PCR had 60 Vbeta and 13 Jbeta primers. Sequenced by immunoSEQ multiplex PCR; TCRdb stores in-frame clones only, minus some. The sample holds more than 100,000 clones, around 67% seen once. Source material: PBMCs. This TCR was sampled from a woman aged 50 to 60 in good health and CMV-seronegative.

The CDR3 bases are TGTGCCATCAGTGAGTCGATGGCGGGCCTAGGGGATACGCAGTATTTT. Its translation is CAISESMAGLGDTQYF. The rearrangement joins TRBV10-3 to TRBJ2-3; possibly TRBD2 for D (5 bases). CDR3 length: 16 amino acids. Looked up from germline, CDR1 is ENHRY and CDR2 is SYGVKD. V dropped 0 bases and J dropped 6 bases, with 16 bases sitting between them.